This entry lists 27 T cell receptor beta chains sequenced from one sample in a study of neurological immune-mediated disorders. TCRdb fed the 5' RACE reads into MiXCR, producing one record per CDR3 protein. The repertoire consists of 60,000 to 85,000 distinct CDR3 sequences, with less than 5.5% occurring once and the leading ten covering around 7%. The sample comprised PBMCs. These TCRs come from a man aged 18 to 30 with multiple sclerosis.

This clonotype was seen at least ten times. This sequence joins TRBV4-2 and TRBJ1-2, with D maybe TRBD1 (6 bases). The CDR3 covers 12 residues. Trimming removed 3 bases at V and 11 bases at J, with 13 bases between. The V gene's germline CDR1 is LGHNA and CDR2 YNFKEQ. CDR3: CASSHDGGPYTF. As DNA, the CDR3 is TGTGCCAGCAGCCATGACGGGGGCCCTTACACCTTC.

This clonotype was seen repeatedly, ten times or more. This chain uses TRBV5-6 with TRBJ2-1; the match to TRBD2 covers 9 bases. The germline V gene has CDR1 SGHDT and CDR2 YYEEEE. V trimming: 5 bases; J trimming: 8 bases; junction bases outside the gene matches: 11. This CDR3 is built from 15 residues. The CDR3 nucleotides read TGTGCCAGCAGTGATAGCGGGGGTCCAGGGGATGAGCAGTTCTTC. It encodes CASSDSGGPGDEQFF.

This clonotype was recorded at least ten times. The rearrangement links TRBV7-7 to TRBJ2-3, with D perhaps matching TRBD1 (5 bases). The V end was cut by 2 bases, the J end by 4 bases, with 10 bases between. The germline V gene encodes CDR1 SSHAT and CDR2 FNYEAQ (reference sequence). The CDR3 sequence is 14 residues long. The CDR3 DNA is TGTGCCAGCAGCTTATATTCAGGGTCAGATACGCAGTATTTT. Its protein product is CASSLYSGSDTQYF.

This clonotype showed up many times. The rearrangement uses TRBV7-2 and TRBJ2-1; 11 bases fit TRBD2. With 0 bases clipped from V and 8 bases from J, the junction kept 9 bases outside the gene matches. In germline, CDR1 is SGHTA, CDR2 FQGNSA. The CDR3 extends over 17 amino acids. The CDR3 here is CASSLAPLTSGNDEQFF. Written as DNA, the CDR3 is TGTGCCAGCAGCTTAGCGCCTCTGACTAGCGGGAATGATGAGCAGTTCTTC.

This clonotype occurred many times. CDR3 nucleotides: TGTGCCATCGGCTGGGGGCGGGAGCAGTACTTC. Translation gives CAIGWGREQYF. This chain uses TRBV10-3 with TRBJ2-7; weak D call: TRBD1 (6 bases). Trimming pared 8 bases from V and 7 bases from J, leaving 12 bases between. The CDR3 has 11 amino acids. CDR1 and CDR2 from the germline V gene are ENHRY and SYGVKD.

V is TRBV14 and J is TRBJ2-2; no definite D call. V was cut by 1 base and J by 5 bases, with 5 bases left in between. Germline lookup yields CDR1 SGHDN and CDR2 FVKESK. This CDR3 spans 13 amino acids. CDR3 DNA sequence: TGTGCCAGCAGCCAAGGGTTGACCGGGGAGCTGTTTTTT. Translating it yields CASSQGLTGELFF.

In its sample, this clonotype was seen many times. The chain recombines TRBV2 with TRBJ2-7; maybe TRBD2 (5 bases). Trimming pared 4 bases from V and 5 bases from J, leaving 9 bases between. Germline assignment: CDR1 SNHLY and CDR2 FYNNEI. The CDR3 totals 12 residues. The CDR3 spells CASSVRGNEQYF. CDR3 bases: TGTGCCAGCAGTGTTCGGGGTAACGAGCAGTACTTC.

Turning to this clonotype: An end of the junction does not agree with germline; a read error may underlie this. The chain carries TRBV5-8 and TRBJ1-5; no definite D call. The CDR3 runs 15 residues. The germline gives CDR1 SGHTS, CDR2 YDEGEE. In DNA form, the CDR3 reads TGTGCCAGCAGCTTGGGGAGGGAGGTAGATCGGCCCCAGAATTTT. Its translation is CASSLGREVDRPQNF.

The table lists this clonotype with many counts. The J gene is TRBJ2-5, the V gene TRBV12-3 or TRBV12-4, with D maybe TRBD2 (5 bases). Trimming took off 1 base at V and 5 bases at J, with 11 bases between the two ends. The CDR3 contains 14 residues. For the CDR3, the DNA is TGTGCCAGCAGTTTAGGGGCGGGCTCCGAGACCCAGTACTTC. This encodes CASSLGAGSETQYF.

In its sample, this clonotype was seen a few times. The chain is built from TRBV5-1 and TRBJ1-1; possible D gene TRBD1, 5 bases. Germline V gene data show CDR1 as SGHRS and CDR2 as YFSETQ. V was pared by 3 bases and J by 6 bases, with 18 bases between. This CDR3 is built from 15 residues. The CDR3 bases are TGCGCCAGCAGCTCGGCGGGACGCCCTAACGCTGAAGCTTTCTTT. It translates to CASSSAGRPNAEAFF.

This clonotype was observed many times. The chain has TRBV11-2 and TRBJ1-2; 7 bases map to TRBD1. The junction had 7 bases not matched to a gene; V was cut back by 4 bases and J by 5 bases. CDR3 size: 14 residues. CDR1 and CDR2 (germline): SGHAT, FQNNGV. CDR3 in DNA: TGTGCCAGCAGCTCTGTCAGGGGGGGATATGGCTACACCTTC. This sequence encodes CASSSVRGGYGYTF.

This clonotype has a count of ten or more. The chain combines TRBV11-2 with TRBJ1-2; D may be TRBD1 (6 bases). V was shortened by 1 base and J by 5 bases, with 11 bases between the two germline ends. CDR1 is SGHAT, CDR2 FQNNGV, per germline. The CDR3 consists of 14 residues. The CDR3 loop reads CASSLGPQGYGYTF. The CDR3 coding sequence is TGTGCCAGCAGCTTAGGCCCACAGGGATATGGCTACACCTTC.

This clonotype was recorded at least ten times. The chain uses TRBV9 and TRBJ2-1, with 11 bases lining up with TRBD2. This CDR3 region has 18 residues. The junction had 11 bases not matched to a gene; V was cut back by 0 bases and J by 6 bases. The germline gives CDR1 SGDLS, CDR2 YYNGEE. CDR3 protein: CASSVVPLVAGGPNEQFF. CDR3 nucleotide sequence: TGTGCCAGCAGCGTAGTCCCCCTGGTAGCGGGGGGGCCCAATGAGCAGTTCTTC.

This clonotype was seen at least ten times. The chain links TRBV5-1 to TRBJ2-3; no clear D gene. Trimming pared 0 bases from V and 6 bases from J, leaving 11 bases between. The CDR3 totals 14 residues. Germline V lookup: CDR1 SGHRS, CDR2 YFSETQ. The CDR3 spells CASSLEKVGDTQYF. DNA of the CDR3: TGCGCCAGCAGCTTGGAAAAAGTTGGGGATACGCAGTATTTT. Full variable domain (rest looked up from reference TRBV5-1 and TRBJ2-3): KAGVTQTPRYLIKTRGQQVTLSCSPISGHRSVSWYQQTPGQGLQFLFEYFSETQRNKGNFPGRFSGRQFSNSRSEMNVSTLELGDSALYLCASSLEKVGDTQYFGPGTRLTVL.

This clonotype showed up many times. The chain couples TRBV20-1 to TRBJ2-4; TRBD1 matches 7 bases. The ends lost 3 bases at V and 0 bases at J; junction bases unmatched: 5. Germline values: CDR1 DFQATT, CDR2 SNEGSKA (reference sequence). The CDR3 is made up of 15 amino acids. In nucleotides, the CDR3 is TGCAGTGCTAGCGAGGGGGCTCTAGCCAAAAACATTCAGTACTTC. This gives the protein CSASEGALAKNIQYF.

This clonotype was recorded at least ten times. The chain recombines TRBV20-1 with TRBJ2-7; D ambiguous. CDR3 length: 12 amino acids. The germline V and J ends were trimmed by 3 bases and 5 bases, with 11 bases remaining between them. Germline V lookup: CDR1 DFQATT, CDR2 SNEGSKA (reference sequence). CDR3 region: CSARVPHDEQYF. The CDR3 region has the DNA TGCAGTGCTAGGGTACCGCATGACGAGCAGTACTTC.

This clonotype is judged medium-sized (0.01 to 0.1%). For the CDR3, the DNA is TGCAGTGCTAGTGGGTGGGGTCCTGAAGCTTTCTTT. Protein product: CSASGWGPEAFF. The gene calls are TRBV20-1 and TRBJ1-1, with D hard to call. The length of the CDR3 is 12 residues. With 3 bases removed from V and 6 bases from J, the gap between germline ends came to 11 bases. CDR1 DFQATT and CDR2 SNEGSKA come from the germline V gene (reference sequence).

This clonotype has a count of ten or more. The chain carries TRBV27 and TRBJ2-7; D perhaps matches TRBD2 (6 bases). V was shortened by 6 bases and J by 2 bases, with 17 bases between the two germline ends. The length of the CDR3 is 15 residues. Per the germline V gene, CDR1 is MNHEY and CDR2 is SMNVEV (reference sequence). The CDR3 here is CASRQPGTPTYEQYF. The CDR3 region has the DNA TGTGCCAGCAGGCAACCCGGGACTCCCACCTACGAGCAGTACTTC.

There are many counts of this clonotype. CDR3 sequence reads: CASSSYPGLAPADTQYF. The CDR3 DNA reads TGTGCCAGCAGTTCCTACCCGGGACTAGCACCCGCAGATACGCAGTATTTT. The gene calls are TRBV6-5 and TRBJ2-3, with 9 bases matching TRBD2. The CDR3 covers 17 residues. CDR1 MNHEY and CDR2 SVGAGI come from the germline V gene. Losses at the gene ends were 4 bases for V and 4 bases for J; bases not matched to a gene: 12.

This clonotype was picked up many times. The gene calls are TRBV4-1 and TRBJ1-1; TRBD1 agrees at 8 bases. The V and J ends lost 6 bases and 0 bases, in that order; junction bases with no gene match: 15. Germline V gene data show CDR1 as MGHRA and CDR2 as YSYEKL. CDR3 size: 18 residues. The CDR3 nucleotides read TGCGCCAGCAGTCTATCGTCTTCACAGGGGGGCATGAACACTGAAGCTTTCTTT. Its translation: CASSLSSSQGGMNTEAFF.

There are many counts of this clonotype. The rearrangement links TRBV7-9 to TRBJ1-5, with D unclear. In germline, CDR1 is SEHNR, CDR2 FQNEAQ (reference sequence). CDR3 length: 13 residues. V lost 1 base, J lost 5 bases, and 6 bases lay in between. The CDR3 DNA sequence: TGTGCCAGCAGCTTAGGCCCCGATCAGCCCCAGCATTTT. Its translation is CASSLGPDQPQHF.

Regarding this clonotype: A much larger clone lies a single base off, so this may be a read error. The chain links TRBV7-2 to TRBJ1-5; weak D call: TRBD1 (6 bases). The germline V gene has CDR1 SGHTA and CDR2 FQGNSA. Trimming removed 1 base at V and 7 bases at J, with 17 bases between. The CDR3 runs 16 residues. The CDR3 loop is CASSLGQGRVGQPQHF. The CDR3 coding sequence is TGTGCCAGCAGCTTAGGGCAGGGGCGAGTGGGACAGCCCCAGCATTTT.

This clonotype was detected many times. The V call is TRBV5-1, the J call TRBJ2-7, with 7 bases lining up with TRBD2. The CDR3 has 14 amino acids. The V gene end was trimmed by 0 bases and the J gene end by 0 bases; junction bases not matched to a gene: 0. The germline gives CDR1 SGHRS, CDR2 YFSETQ. CDR3 in amino acids: CASSLERGSYEQYF. The CDR3 nucleotides read TGCGCCAGCAGCTTGGAGCGGGGCTCCTACGAGCAGTACTTC.

This clonotype was seen many times. This rearrangement joins TRBV29-1 to TRBJ2-2; D may be TRBD2 (6 bases). Deletions cut 0 bases from V and 2 bases from J, with 13 bases between. The CDR3 runs 16 residues. Germline lookup yields CDR1 SQVTM and CDR2 ANQGSEA. Written as DNA, the CDR3 is TGCAGCGTTGAAGATCCAACCGGGAGTAACACCGGGGAGCTGTTTTTT. It encodes CSVEDPTGSNTGELFF.

This clonotype has a count of ten or more. The chain links TRBV9 to TRBJ1-4; D not resolved. The CDR3 consists of 17 residues. Germline CDR1 and CDR2: SGDLS and YYNGEE. Trimming left V 0 bases short and J 0 bases short, with 12 bases between. The CDR3 region is CASSVDGRVSTNEKLFF. DNA for the CDR3: TGTGCCAGCAGCGTAGATGGAAGGGTGTCAACTAATGAAAAACTGTTTTTT.

There are a few counts of this clonotype. With a much larger clone just one base away, this may be a read error. The chain carries TRBV10-3 and TRBJ2-7, with D possibly matching TRBD1 (6 bases). Germline V lookup: CDR1 ENHRY, CDR2 SYGVKD. This CDR3 has 14 residues. Trimming removed 7 bases at V and 7 bases at J, with 20 bases between. The CDR3 loop is CAIKVREGQKEQYF. The CDR3 bases are TGTGCCATCAAGGTCAGGGAAGGACAGAAAGAGCAGTACTTC.

There are a few counts of this clonotype. V is TRBV27 and J is TRBJ2-7; tentatively, D is TRBD2 (6 bases). CDR1 and CDR2 (germline): MNHEY, SMNVEV (reference sequence). The V end was cut by 6 bases, the J end by 2 bases, with 17 bases between. The CDR3 loop spans 15 amino acids. Here the CDR3 DNA reads TGTGCCAGCAGCGGCTTTAGGGCTAGCGCCTACGAGCAGTACTTC. This encodes CASSGFRASAYEQYF.